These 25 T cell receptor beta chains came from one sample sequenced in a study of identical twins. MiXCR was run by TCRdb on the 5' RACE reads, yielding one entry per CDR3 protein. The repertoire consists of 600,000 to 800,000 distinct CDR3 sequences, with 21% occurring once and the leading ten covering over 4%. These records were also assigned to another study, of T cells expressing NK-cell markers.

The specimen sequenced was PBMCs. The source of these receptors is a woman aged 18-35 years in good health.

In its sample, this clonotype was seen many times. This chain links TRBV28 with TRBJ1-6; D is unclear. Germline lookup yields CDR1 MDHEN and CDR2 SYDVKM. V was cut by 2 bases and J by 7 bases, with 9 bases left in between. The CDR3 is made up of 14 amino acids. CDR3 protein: CASSLAGTNSPLHF. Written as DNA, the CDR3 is TGTGCCAGCAGTTTAGCGGGAACCAATTCACCCCTCCACTTT.

CDR3 in amino acids: CSVGVLGTFAEQYF. Here the CDR3 DNA reads TGCAGCGTTGGGGTCTTAGGCACCTTCGCCGAGCAGTACTTC. The chain recombines TRBV29-1 with TRBJ2-7; D unresolved. CDR1 and CDR2 from the germline V gene are SQVTM and ANQGSEA. V lost 4 bases, J lost 6 bases, and 19 bases lay in between. The CDR3 spans 14 residues.

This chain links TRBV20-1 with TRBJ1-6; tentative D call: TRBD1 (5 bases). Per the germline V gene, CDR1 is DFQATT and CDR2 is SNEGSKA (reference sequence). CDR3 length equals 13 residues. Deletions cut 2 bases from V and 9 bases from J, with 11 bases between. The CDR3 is CSARPQGVSPLHF. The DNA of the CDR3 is TGCAGTGCTAGACCCCAGGGCGTTTCACCCCTCCACTTT.

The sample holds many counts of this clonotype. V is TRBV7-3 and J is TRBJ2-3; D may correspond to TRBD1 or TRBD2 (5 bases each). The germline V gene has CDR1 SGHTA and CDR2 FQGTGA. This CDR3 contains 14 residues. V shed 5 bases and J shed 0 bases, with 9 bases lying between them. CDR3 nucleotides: TGTGCCAGCAGCCAGGGACGTAGCACAGATACGCAGTATTTT. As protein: CASSQGRSTDTQYF.

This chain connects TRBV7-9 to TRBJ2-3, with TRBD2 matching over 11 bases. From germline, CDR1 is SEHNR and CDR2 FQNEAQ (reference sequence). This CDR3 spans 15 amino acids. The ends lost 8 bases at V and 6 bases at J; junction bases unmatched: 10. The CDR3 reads CASGKLAGAGDTQYF. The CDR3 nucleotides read TGTGCCAGCGGAAAACTAGCGGGAGCCGGGGATACGCAGTATTTT.

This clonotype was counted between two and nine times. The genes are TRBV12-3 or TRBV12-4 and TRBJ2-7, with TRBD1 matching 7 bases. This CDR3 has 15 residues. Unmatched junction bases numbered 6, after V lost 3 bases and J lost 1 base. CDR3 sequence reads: CASSFLTGDSYEQYF. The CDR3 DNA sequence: TGTGCCAGCAGTTTTTTAACAGGGGATTCCTACGAGCAGTACTTC.

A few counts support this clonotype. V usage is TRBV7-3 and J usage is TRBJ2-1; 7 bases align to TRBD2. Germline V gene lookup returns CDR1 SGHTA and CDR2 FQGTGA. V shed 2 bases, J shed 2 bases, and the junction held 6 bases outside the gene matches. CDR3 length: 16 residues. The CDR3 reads CASSLLTSPPYNEQFF. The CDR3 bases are TGTGCCAGCAGCTTATTGACTAGCCCCCCCTACAATGAGCAGTTCTTC.

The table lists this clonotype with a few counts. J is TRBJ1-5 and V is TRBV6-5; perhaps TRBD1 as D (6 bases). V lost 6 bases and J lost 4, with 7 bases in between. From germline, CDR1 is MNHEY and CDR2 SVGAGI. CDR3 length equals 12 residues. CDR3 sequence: CASRRGNQPQHF. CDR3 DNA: TGTGCCAGCAGGAGGGGGAATCAGCCCCAGCATTTT.

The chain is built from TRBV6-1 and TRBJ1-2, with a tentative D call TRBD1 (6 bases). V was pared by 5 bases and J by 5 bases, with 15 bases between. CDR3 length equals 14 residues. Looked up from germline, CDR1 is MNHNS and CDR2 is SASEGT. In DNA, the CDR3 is TGTGCCAGCAGTACCCGGACAGAGATTTATGGCTACACCTTC. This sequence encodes CASSTRTEIYGYTF.

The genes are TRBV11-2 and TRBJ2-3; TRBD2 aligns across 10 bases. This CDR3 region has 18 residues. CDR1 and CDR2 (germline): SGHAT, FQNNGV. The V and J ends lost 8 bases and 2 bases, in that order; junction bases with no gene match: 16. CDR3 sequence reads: CASHGPAGGQHLTDTQYF. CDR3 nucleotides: TGTGCCAGCCACGGGCCAGCGGGAGGGCAACACCTCACAGATACGCAGTATTTT.

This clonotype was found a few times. The CDR3 DNA reads TGCAGTGCTAGAGATCTGGGACTAGCGAGCACCGGGGAGCTGTTTTTT. Its protein product is CSARDLGLASTGELFF. The chain has TRBV20-1 and TRBJ2-2; 10 bases are a match to TRBD2. The J segment lost 4 bases and the V segment lost 0 bases, leaving 5 bases of the junction unmatched. This CDR3 is 16 amino acids long. Germline lookup yields CDR1 DFQATT and CDR2 SNEGSKA (reference sequence).

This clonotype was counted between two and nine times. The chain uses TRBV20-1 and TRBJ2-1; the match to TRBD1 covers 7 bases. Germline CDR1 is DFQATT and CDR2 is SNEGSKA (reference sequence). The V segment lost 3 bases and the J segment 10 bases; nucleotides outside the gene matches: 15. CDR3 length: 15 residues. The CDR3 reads CSASTTGPSQPEQFF. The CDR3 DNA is TGCAGTGCTAGCACGACAGGGCCGTCTCAGCCCGAGCAGTTCTTC.

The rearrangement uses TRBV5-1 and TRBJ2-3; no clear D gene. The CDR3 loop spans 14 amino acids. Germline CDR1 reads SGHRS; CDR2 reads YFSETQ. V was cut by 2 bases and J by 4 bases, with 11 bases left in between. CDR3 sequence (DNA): TGCGCCAGCAGCTTACCAGGTTCGGCAGATACGCAGTATTTT. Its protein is CASSLPGSADTQYF.

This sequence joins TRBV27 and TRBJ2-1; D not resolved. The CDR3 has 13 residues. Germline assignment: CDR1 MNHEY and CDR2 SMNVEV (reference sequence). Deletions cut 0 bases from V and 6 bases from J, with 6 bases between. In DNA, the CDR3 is TGTGCCAGCAGTTTATCAGGCCGCAATGAGCAGTTCTTC. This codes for CASSLSGRNEQFF.

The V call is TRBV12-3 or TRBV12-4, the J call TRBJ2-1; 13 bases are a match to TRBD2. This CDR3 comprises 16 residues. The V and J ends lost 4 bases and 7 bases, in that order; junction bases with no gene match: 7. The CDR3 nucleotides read TGTGCCAGCAGTTCGAGGCCGGGACTAGCGGGGAATGAGCAGTTCTTC. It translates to CASSSRPGLAGNEQFF.

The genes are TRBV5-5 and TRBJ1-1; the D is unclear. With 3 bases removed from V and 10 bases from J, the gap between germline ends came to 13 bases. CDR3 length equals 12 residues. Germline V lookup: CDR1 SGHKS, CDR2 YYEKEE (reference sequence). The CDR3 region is CASSWEAHGAFF. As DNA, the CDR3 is TGTGCCAGCAGCTGGGAGGCCCATGGAGCTTTCTTT.

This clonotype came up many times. CDR3 bases: TGCAGTGCTTCCAAACTGAAGAGCGGGATGGATACGCAGTATTTT. The encoded protein is CSASKLKSGMDTQYF. V and J are TRBV20-1 and TRBJ2-3; 7 bases are shared with TRBD2. The CDR3 totals 15 residues. CDR1 is DFQATT and CDR2 is SNEGSKA in the germline V gene (reference sequence). V trimming: 5 bases; J trimming: 6 bases; junction bases outside the gene matches: 14.

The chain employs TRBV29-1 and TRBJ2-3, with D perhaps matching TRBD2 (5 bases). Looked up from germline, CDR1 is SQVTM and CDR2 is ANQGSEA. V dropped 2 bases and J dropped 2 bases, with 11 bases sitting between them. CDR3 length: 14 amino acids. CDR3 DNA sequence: TGCAGCGTTGAAAGTCTAGCAGACACAGATACGCAGTATTTT. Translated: CSVESLADTDTQYF.

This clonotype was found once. The CDR3, as DNA: TGCAGTGCTACCGGGACAGGTCCACTCAATGAGCAGTTCTTC. It yields the protein CSATGTGPLNEQFF. The V gene is TRBV20-1, the J gene TRBJ2-1; 8 bases match TRBD1. The germline V gene encodes CDR1 DFQATT and CDR2 SNEGSKA (reference sequence). The CDR3 sequence is 14 residues long. V gave up 4 bases and J gave up 6 bases; unmatched junction bases: 8.

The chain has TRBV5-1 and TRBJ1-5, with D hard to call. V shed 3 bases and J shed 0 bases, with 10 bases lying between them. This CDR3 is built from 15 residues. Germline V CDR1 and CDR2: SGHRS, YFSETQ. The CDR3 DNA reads TGCGCCAGCAGCTGGTGGGGAGATAGCAATCAGCCCCAGCATTTT. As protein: CASSWWGDSNQPQHF. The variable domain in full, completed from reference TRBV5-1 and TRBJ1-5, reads KAGVTQTPRYLIKTRGQQVTLSCSPISGHRSVSWYQQTPGQGLQFLFEYFSETQRNKGNFPGRFSGRQFSNSRSEMNVSTLELGDSALYLCASSWWGDSNQPQHFGDGTRLSIL.

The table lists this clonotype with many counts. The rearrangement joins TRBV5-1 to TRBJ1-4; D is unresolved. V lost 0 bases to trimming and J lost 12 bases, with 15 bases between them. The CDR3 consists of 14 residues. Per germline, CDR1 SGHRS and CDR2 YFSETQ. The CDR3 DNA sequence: TGCGCCAGCAGCTTGGATGGATGGGCCAAGGAACTGTTTTTT. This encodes CASSLDGWAKELFF.

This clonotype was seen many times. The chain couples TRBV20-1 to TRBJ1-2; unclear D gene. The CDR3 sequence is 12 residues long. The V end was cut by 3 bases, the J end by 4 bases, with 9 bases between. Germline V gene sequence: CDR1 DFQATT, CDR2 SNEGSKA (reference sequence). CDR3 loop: CSARWPAYGYTF. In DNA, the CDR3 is TGCAGTGCTAGGTGGCCGGCCTATGGCTACACCTTC.

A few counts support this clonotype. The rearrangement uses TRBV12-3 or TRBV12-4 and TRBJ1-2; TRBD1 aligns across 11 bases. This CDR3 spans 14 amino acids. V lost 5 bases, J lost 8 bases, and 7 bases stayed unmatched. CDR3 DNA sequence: TGTGCCAGCAGTGCTCTGGGACAGGGGGTAGGCTACACCTTC. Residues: CASSALGQGVGYTF.

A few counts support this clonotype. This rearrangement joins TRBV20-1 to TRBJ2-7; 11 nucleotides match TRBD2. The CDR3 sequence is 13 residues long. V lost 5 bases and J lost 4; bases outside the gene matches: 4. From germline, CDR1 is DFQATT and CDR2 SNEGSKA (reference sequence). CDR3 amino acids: CSASGTSGYEQYF. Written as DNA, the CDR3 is TGCAGTGCTTCCGGGACTAGCGGTTACGAGCAGTACTTC.

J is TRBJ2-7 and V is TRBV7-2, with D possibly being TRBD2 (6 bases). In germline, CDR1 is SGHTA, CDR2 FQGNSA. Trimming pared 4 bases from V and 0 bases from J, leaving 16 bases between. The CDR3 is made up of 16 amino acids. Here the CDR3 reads CASSSQRARSSYEQYF. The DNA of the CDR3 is TGTGCCAGCAGCTCGCAGCGGGCGAGGAGCTCCTACGAGCAGTACTTC. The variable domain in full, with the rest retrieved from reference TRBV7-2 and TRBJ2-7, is GAGVSQSPSNKVTEKGKDVELRCDPISGHTALYWYRQSLGQGLEFLIYFQGNSAPDKSGLPSDRFSAERTGGSVSTLTIQRTQQEDSAVYLCASSSQRARSSYEQYFGPGTRLTVT.